Only a few counts were recorded for the clone carrying this T cell receptor (beta chain). CDR1 and CDR2 from the germline V gene are KGHDR and SFDVKD. The CDR3 runs to 15 residues. Trimming pared 3 bases from V and 2 bases from J, leaving 13 bases between. This sample stems from a study of CD8 T cells in ankylosing spondylitis. TCRdb used MiXCR to reprocess the 5' RACE reads, holding one entry per CDR3 protein. Altogether about 190,000 distinct CDR3 sequences are present, 10% to 15% being singletons, with the ten largest covering about 10%. This clonotype was sampled from a female donor with ankylosing spondylitis or in good health (not recorded which). Sequencing input: blood, either unsorted or a sorted T cell fraction (not recorded which). The V and J genes are TRBV24-1 and TRBJ2-7; D could derive from TRBD1 or TRBD2 (6 bases each). As DNA, the CDR3 is TGTGCCACCAGTGATCCCGGGGGCCCCCCCTACGAGCAGTACTTC. This translates into CATSDPGGPPYEQYF.